Shown below are 11 T cell receptor beta chains from a single sample sequenced in a study of blood T cell repertoires in COVID-19. Only in-frame clones appear in the TCRdb table, and some are missing; sequencing was by immunoSEQ multiplex PCR. In the table there are a few hundred thousand clones, about nine tenths of which are singletons. Material for sequencing was peripheral blood. The origin of the receptors is a woman aged 50 to 65 with acute or convalescent COVID-19.

This clone was recorded a few times. The CDR3 nucleotides read TGCGCCAGCAGCTTGCAGGGGTCGGTCACTGAAGCTTTCTTT. It is translated as CASSLQGSVTEAFF. The chain uses TRBV5-1 and TRBJ1-1, with D perhaps TRBD1 (6 bases). Trimming left V 1 base short and J 4 bases short, with 11 bases between. Germline CDR1 SGHRS, CDR2 YFSETQ. The CDR3 has 14 amino acids.

The CDR3 DNA reads TGTGCCTGGGGGGGTGGGGCCGACACCGGGGAGCTGTTTTTT. It encodes CAWGGGADTGELFF. This chain joins TRBV30 and TRBJ2-2; D tentatively fits TRBD1 or TRBD2 (5 bases each). V was cut by 5 bases and J by 3 bases, with 13 bases left in between. This CDR3 is built from 14 residues. Looked up from germline, CDR1 is GTSNPN and CDR2 is SVGIG (reference sequence).

The rearrangement uses TRBV7-9 and TRBJ2-2; a weak D match, TRBD2 (5 bases). Germline CDR1 is SEHNR and CDR2 is FQNEAQ (reference sequence). The CDR3 spans 16 residues. Trimming took 4 bases from V and 1 from J, leaving 13 bases between them. CDR3 DNA sequence: TGTGCCAGCAGCTACGGCACTAGAGAGAACACCGGGGAGCTGTTTTTT. The encoded protein is CASSYGTRENTGELFF.

The chain carries TRBV2 and TRBJ1-2, with TRBD1 matching over 7 bases. CDR3 length: 13 amino acids. CDR1 SNHLY and CDR2 FYNNEI come from the germline V gene. CDR3 in DNA: TGTGCGGACAGGCCCCCTCCTAACTATGGCTACACCTTC. Translation gives CADRPPPNYGYTF.

The chain links TRBV5-5 to TRBJ2-7; 9 bases are shared with TRBD1. V lost 2 bases to trimming and J lost 8 bases; unmatched junction nucleotides: 14. Looked up from germline, CDR1 is SGHKS and CDR2 is YYEKEE (reference sequence). The CDR3 is made up of 16 amino acids. The CDR3 protein is CASSFLSGQGGWKQYF. DNA for the CDR3: TGTGCCAGCAGCTTTCTTTCGGGACAGGGAGGCTGGAAGCAGTACTTC.

The J gene is TRBJ2-7, the V gene TRBV5-6; D may be TRBD1 (6 bases). Germline CDR1 is SGHDT and CDR2 is YYEEEE. The CDR3 extends over 16 amino acids. The germline V and J ends were trimmed by 4 bases and 6 bases, with 23 bases remaining between them. CDR3 sequence: CASSRVDRDTPFEQYF. The CDR3 DNA sequence: TGTGCCAGCAGCCGCGTCGACCGGGACACCCCCTTCGAGCAGTACTTC.

This chain links TRBV6-1 with TRBJ1-5; D gene uncertain. The CDR3 consists of 17 residues. CDR1 is MNHNS, CDR2 SASEGT, per germline. Between the trimmed V and J ends, which lost 2 bases and 2 bases, there was a span of 16 bases. The CDR3 region is CASSESPAAPGNQPQHF. The CDR3 DNA follows: TGTGCCAGCAGTGAAAGCCCTGCGGCGCCGGGCAATCAGCCCCAGCATTTT.

The chain carries TRBV7-3 and TRBJ2-3; 8 bases are a match to TRBD2. The germline gives CDR1 SGHTA, CDR2 FQGTGA. V gave up 7 bases and J gave up 5 bases; unmatched junction bases: 14. The CDR3 length is 16 residues. CDR3: CASTPGGGPQQDTQYF. Written as DNA, the CDR3 is TGTGCCAGCACCCCGGGCGGGGGGCCCCAGCAAGATACGCAGTATTTT.

The V and J genes are TRBV11-3 and TRBJ2-7; D gene unclear. The CDR3 runs to 14 residues. The V gene's germline CDR1 is SGHNT and CDR2 YENEEA. V lost 6 bases and J lost 0, with 12 bases in between. For the CDR3, the DNA is TGTGCCAGCAGTCCCGTTCGCAGCTCCTACGAGCAGTACTTC. Protein sequence: CASSPVRSSYEQYF.

The chain employs TRBV18 and TRBJ1-5, with a possible D match to TRBD1 (5 bases). The CDR3 has 13 amino acids. CDR1 and CDR2 from the germline V gene are KGHSH and LQKENI. The V end lost 6 bases, the J end lost 1 base, and 7 bases lay between the germline ends. The CDR3: CASSEGSNQPQHF. Here the CDR3 DNA reads TGTGCCAGCTCGGAGGGGAGCAATCAGCCCCAGCATTTT.

The rearrangement links TRBV24-1 to TRBJ2-3, with 8 bases identical to TRBD1. Germline lookup yields CDR1 KGHDR and CDR2 SFDVKD. With 4 bases clipped from V and 0 bases from J, the junction kept 8 bases outside the gene matches. The CDR3 is made up of 17 amino acids. The CDR3: CATSETRQGSSTDTQYF. For the CDR3, the DNA is TGTGCCACCAGTGAAACCAGACAGGGGTCCAGCACAGATACGCAGTATTTT.